The TCR beta chain described here comes from a study of CD8 T cells in ankylosing spondylitis. Via MiXCR, TCRdb re-called the 5' RACE reads, giving one row per CDR3 protein. Among about 360,000 distinct CDR3 sequences listed, 20% were seen once. V lost 5 bases, J lost 5 bases, and 3 bases lay in between. Germline CDR1 and CDR2: SEHNR and FQNEAQ (reference sequence). This CDR3 comprises 10 residues. This clonotype was detected many times. The specimen was blood, either unsorted or a sorted T cell fraction (not recorded which). This clonotype originated in a male donor with ankylosing spondylitis or in good health (not recorded which). This chain connects TRBV7-9 to TRBJ2-5; D not resolved. The CDR3 reads CASSRETQYF. The CDR3 bases are TGTGCCAGCAGCCGGGAGACCCAGTACTTC.